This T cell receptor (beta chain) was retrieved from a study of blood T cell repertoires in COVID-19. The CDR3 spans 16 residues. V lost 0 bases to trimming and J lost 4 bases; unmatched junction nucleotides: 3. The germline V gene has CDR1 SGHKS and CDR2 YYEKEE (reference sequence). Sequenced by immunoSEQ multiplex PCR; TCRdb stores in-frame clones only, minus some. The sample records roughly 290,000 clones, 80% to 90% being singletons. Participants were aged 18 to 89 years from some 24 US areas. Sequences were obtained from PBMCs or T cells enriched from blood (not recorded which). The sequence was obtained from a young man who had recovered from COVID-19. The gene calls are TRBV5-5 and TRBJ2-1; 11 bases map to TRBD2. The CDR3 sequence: CASSLVPSGGYNEQFF. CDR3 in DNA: TGTGCCAGCAGCTTGGTCCCTAGCGGGGGGTACAATGAGCAGTTCTTC. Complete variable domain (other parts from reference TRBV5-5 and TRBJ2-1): DAGVTQSPTHLIKTRGQQVTLRCSPISGHKSVSWYQQVLGQGPQFIFQYYEKEERGRGNFPDRFSARQFPNYSSELNVNALLLGDSALYLCASSLVPSGGYNEQFFGPGTRLTVL.